This T cell receptor (beta chain) was recorded in a study of T cells in localized non-small cell lung cancer. Overall study results and limits: Elevated blood T cell density was associated with longer overall survival. Analysis by sequencing included only one tumor region, so heterogeneity remains possible. Of the top 100 tumor clones, median 57 were in adjacent lung, 25 to 35 among its top 100. Highest T cell clonality was seen in uninvolved adjacent lung, surpassing that measured in tumor.

Assay: immunoSEQ multiplex PCR; the TCRdb copy retains only in-frame clones and omits some. The profile shows about 45,000 clones, about 91% of them singletons. As to this clone: No antigen is known for it.

The TCR was taken from a woman aged 40-70 years with stage II lung adenocarcinoma. The sequencing used PBMCs, collected before any cancer treatment.

As DNA, the CDR3 is TGTGCCAGCAGTTCCCCAGGTTTGGGTCAGCCCCAGCATTTT. This sequence encodes CASSSPGLGQPQHF. The chain carries TRBV6-5 and TRBJ1-5; unclear D gene. Germline V CDR1 and CDR2: MNHEY, SVGAGI. The CDR3 consists of 14 residues. V was pared by 4 bases and J by 6 bases, with 13 bases between.